This T cell receptor beta chain came from a study of OX40 agonist ivuxolimab in advanced cancers. TCRdb's copy holds only in-frame clones and misses some; the assay was immunoSEQ multiplex PCR. The sample includes tens of thousands of clones, approximately 80% of them seen just once. Blood got drawn at baseline, again on cycle 4 day 1, and then on cycle 7 day 1. V gave up 5 bases and J gave up 1 base, with 14 bases separating them. Germline-derived CDR1 and CDR2 are SSHAT and FNYEAQ (reference sequence). The CDR3 is made up of 15 amino acids. The chain uses TRBV7-7 and TRBJ2-5; possibly TRBD2 for D (5 bases). This receptor was identified in an adult with an advanced solid tumor such as melanoma, head and neck, liver or kidney cancer. The input for sequencing was CD4+ or CD8+ T cells sorted from blood, taken in a trial of the OX40 agonist ivuxolimab. The CDR3: CASSRVGGSQETQYF. The CDR3 DNA reads as TGTGCCAGCAGCCGGGTAGGAGGATCCCAAGAGACCCAGTACTTC.